The present T cell receptor beta chain was sequenced within a study of OX40 agonist ivuxolimab in advanced cancers. Across the study: One patient with hepatocellular carcinoma and two with cutaneous melanoma, three in all, had partial responses. Study-wide points: CD4+ and CD8+ blood T cells expanded clonally by week 6 at 0.1 to 3.0 mg/kg.

The germline V gene has CDR1 SGDLS and CDR2 YYNGEE. This CDR3 region has 13 residues. V was cut by 0 bases and J by 3 bases, with 6 bases left in between. The protocol was immunoSEQ multiplex PCR, while the TCRdb copy is restricted to in-frame clones and leaves out a portion. The sample has roughly 50,000 clones; 70% to 80% are singletons. This clone was seen only a few times. Its antigen is undetermined. Here the sequenced sample was CD4+ or CD8+ T cells sorted from blood, taken in a trial of the OX40 agonist ivuxolimab. The receptor comes from an adult with an advanced solid tumor such as melanoma, head and neck, liver or kidney cancer. V and J are TRBV9 and TRBJ1-1; the D is unclear. This chain's CDR3 is CASSVETDTEAFF. Written as DNA, the CDR3 is TGTGCCAGCAGCGTAGAAACGGACACTGAAGCTTTCTTT.